A selection of T cell receptor beta chains follows, all from one sample in a study of tumor-infiltrating lymphocytes in oesophageal squamous cell carcinoma. MiXCR was run by TCRdb on the PCR reads, yielding one entry per CDR3 protein. The table has about 15,000 distinct CDR3 sequences, around 50% seen once. The specimen sequenced was esophageal tumor tissue. These receptors came from a male donor with esophageal squamous cell carcinoma. The CDR3 runs from the conserved cysteine through the conserved F or W. D genes are given only for firm matches. Size tells how often a clone was seen (once, few, many) or the class of an expanded clone, and some rows leave it out.

v_gene	d_gene	j_gene	abundance	CDR3aa	CDR3nt
TRBV7-3	NA	TRBJ2-4	NA	CASSLQGLKAKNIQYF	TGTGCCAGCAGTCTACAGGGACTGAAAGCCAAAAACATTCAGTACTTC
TRBV7-4	NA	TRBJ2-3	NA	CASSLAGATDTQYF	TGTGCCAGCAGCTTAGCGGGAGCCACAGATACGCAGTATTTT
TRBV28	NA	TRBJ2-3	medium-sized	CASSLQGGGTGTDTQYF	TGTGCCAGCAGTTTACAGGGGGGCGGGACGGGCACAGATACGCAGTATTTT
TRBV28	NA	TRBJ2-7	many	CASRVNYEQYF	TGTGCCAGCAGGGTCAACTACGAGCAGTACTTC
TRBV25-1	NA	TRBJ2-1	many	CASSELGLEYNEQFF	TGTGCCAGCAGTGAATTGGGACTGGAATACAATGAGCAGTTCTTC
TRBV15	TRBD2	TRBJ2-5	many	CATSGLAGETQYF	TGTGCCACCTCGGGACTAGCGGGAGAGACCCAGTACTTC
TRBV7-2	TRBD2	TRBJ2-7	NA	CASSLGLVFRDEQYF	TGTGCCAGCAGCCTCGGACTAGTTTTCCGGGACGAGCAGTACTTC
TRBV7-8	TRBD2	TRBJ2-1	NA	CASSRPGGDSDNEQFF	TGTGCCAGCAGCCGACCGGGGGGAGATTCAGACAATGAGCAGTTCTTC
TRBV7-4	NA	TRBJ2-5	NA	CASIPSGARNEQYF	TGTGCCAGCATCCCTTCGGGGGCTCGGAATGAGCAGTACTTC
TRBV7-9	TRBD2	TRBJ2-1	NA	CASSPGTSRDNEQFF	TGTGCCAGCAGCCCCGGGACTAGCAGGGACAATGAGCAGTTCTTC
TRBV5-4	TRBD2	TRBJ2-5	NA	CASSLRLAGGDETQYF	TGTGCCAGCAGCTTGCGACTAGCGGGAGGAGATGAGACCCAGTACTTC
TRBV6-1	NA	TRBJ1-2	NA	CASRPNGGLGGYTF	TGTGCCAGCAGGCCCAATGGGGGCCTCGGGGGCTACACCTTC
TRBV19	NA	TRBJ2-2	few	CASSILRGSNTGELFF	TGTGCCAGTAGTATTCTCCGGGGATCAAACACCGGGGAGCTGTTTTTT
TRBV6-1	TRBD2	TRBJ2-3	many	CASSIGLGGSTDTQYF	TGTGCCAGCAGTATTGGACTGGGGGGGAGCACAGATACGCAGTATTTT
TRBV12-3/TRBV12-4	TRBD2	TRBJ2-1	NA	CASSRGLFGEQFF	TGTGCCAGCAGCCGGGGACTATTTGGGGAGCAGTTCTTC
TRBV7-6	NA	TRBJ2-3	few	CASSLDKGHTQYF	TGTGCTAGCAGCTTAGACAAAGGGCATACGCAGTATTTT
TRBV6-1	TRBD1	TRBJ1-5	many	CASSGQGRYQANQPQHF	TGTGCCAGCAGTGGACAGGGTCGTTACCAGGCCAATCAGCCCCAGCATTTT
TRBV7-8	NA	TRBJ1-3	once	CASSWLDGSSGNTIYF	TGTGCCAGCAGCTGGCTGGACGGAAGCTCTGGAAACACCATATATTTT
TRBV28	TRBD1	TRBJ2-3	NA	CASSSQEQGMYTQYF	TGTGCCAGCAGTTCACAAGAACAGGGGATGTATACGCAGTATTTT
TRBV7-2	TRBD1	TRBJ2-7	NA	CASSAAGQGTYEQYF	TGTGCCAGCAGCGCCGCGGGACAGGGGACCTACGAGCAGTACTTC
TRBV30	NA	TRBJ1-6	NA	CAWSANSPLHF	TGTGCCTGGAGTGCTAATTCACCCCTCCACTTT
TRBV20-1	NA	TRBJ1-5	few	CSASWGMSNQPQHF	TGCAGTGCTAGTTGGGGAATGAGCAATCAGCCCCAGCATTTT